This T cell receptor beta chain comes out of a study of molecular identifiers for immune sequencing clone quantification. Notes on the study in general: Shared barcodes on identical TCR molecules could underestimate the sizes of highly expanded clones. It was shown that clones above 20 RNA copies held over 99% of effector molecules, but under 1% in naive cells.

TCRdb ran MiXCR on the PCR reads and lists one entry per CDR3 protein. The sample holds around 470,000 distinct CDR3 sequences, roughly 26% seen once. This clonotype appeared many times. Its antigen is unknown. Germline V gives CDR1 PRHDT, CDR2 FYEKMQ (reference sequence). V lost 5 bases to trimming and J lost 11 bases; unmatched junction nucleotides: 9. The CDR3 contains 12 residues. This clonotype was sampled from a human donor in good health. Some libraries in this study had Jurkat cell RNA spiked in. The chain links TRBV13 to TRBJ2-7; 7 nucleotides match TRBD1. The sequenced sample was naive CD8+ T cells from blood, with Jurkat cell RNA spiked in. Regarding subset: FACS-sorted CD8+CD4-CCR7+CD45RA+ naive T cells. This CDR3 is CASSDNRGWKYF. CDR3 nucleotide sequence: TGTGCCAGCAGCGATAACAGGGGCTGGAAGTACTTC.